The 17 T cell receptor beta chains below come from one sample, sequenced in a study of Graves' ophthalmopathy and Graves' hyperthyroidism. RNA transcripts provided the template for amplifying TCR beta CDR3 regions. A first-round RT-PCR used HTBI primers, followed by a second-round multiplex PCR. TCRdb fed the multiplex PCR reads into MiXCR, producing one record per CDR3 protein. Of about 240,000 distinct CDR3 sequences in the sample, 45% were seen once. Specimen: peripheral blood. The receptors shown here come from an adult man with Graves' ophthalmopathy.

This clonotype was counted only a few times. The CDR3 region has the DNA TGTGCCAGCTCGCCGGGGACAGGGAGCACTGAAGCTTTCTTT. This gives the protein CASSPGTGSTEAFF. This sequence joins TRBV7-8 and TRBJ1-1; 9 bases align to TRBD1. Germline V gene sequence: CDR1 SGHVS, CDR2 FQNEAQ. Losses at the gene ends were 8 bases for V and 4 bases for J; bases not matched to a gene: 8. CDR3 length: 14 residues.

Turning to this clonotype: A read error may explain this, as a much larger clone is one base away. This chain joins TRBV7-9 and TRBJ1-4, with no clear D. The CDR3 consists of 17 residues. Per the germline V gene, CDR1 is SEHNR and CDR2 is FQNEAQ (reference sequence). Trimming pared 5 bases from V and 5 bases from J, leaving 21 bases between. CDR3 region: CASSVLVVATVNEKLFF. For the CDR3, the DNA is TGTGCCAGCAGCGTCCTGGTTGTTGCGACGGTGAATGAAAAACTGTTTTTT.

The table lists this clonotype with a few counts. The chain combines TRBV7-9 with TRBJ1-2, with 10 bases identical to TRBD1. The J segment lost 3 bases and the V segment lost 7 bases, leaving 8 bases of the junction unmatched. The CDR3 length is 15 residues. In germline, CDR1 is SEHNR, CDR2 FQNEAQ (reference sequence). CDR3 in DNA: TGTGCCAGCATCCAGGGACAGGGGAACGACTATGGCTACACCTTC. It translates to CASIQGQGNDYGYTF. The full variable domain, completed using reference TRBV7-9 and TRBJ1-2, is DTGVSQNPRHKITKRGQNVTFRCDPISEHNRLYWYRQTLGQGPEFLTYFQNEAQLEKSRLLSDRFSAERPKGSFSTLEIQRTEQGDSAMYLCASIQGQGNDYGYTFGSGTRLTVV.

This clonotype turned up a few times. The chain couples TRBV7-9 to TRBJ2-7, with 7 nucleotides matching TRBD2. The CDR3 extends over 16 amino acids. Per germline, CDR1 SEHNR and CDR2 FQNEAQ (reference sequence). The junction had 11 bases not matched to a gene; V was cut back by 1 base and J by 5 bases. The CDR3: CASSLGSAGVKDEQYF. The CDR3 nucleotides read TGTGCCAGCAGCTTAGGGTCGGCGGGAGTAAAGGACGAGCAGTACTTC.

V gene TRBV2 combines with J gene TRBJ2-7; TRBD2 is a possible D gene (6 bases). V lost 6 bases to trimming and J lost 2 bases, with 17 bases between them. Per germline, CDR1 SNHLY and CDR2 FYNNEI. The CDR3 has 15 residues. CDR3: CASSLGRPETYEQYF. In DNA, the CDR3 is TGTGCCAGCAGCCTGGGGAGGCCAGAGACCTACGAGCAGTACTTC.

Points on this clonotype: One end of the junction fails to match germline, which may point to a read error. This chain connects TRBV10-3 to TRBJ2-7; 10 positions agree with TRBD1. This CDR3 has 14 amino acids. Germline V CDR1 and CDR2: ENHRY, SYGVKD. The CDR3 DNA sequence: TGTGCCAGCAGTGAGAGACAGGGGGCAAGAGAGCAGTACTTC. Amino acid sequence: CASSERQGAREQYF.

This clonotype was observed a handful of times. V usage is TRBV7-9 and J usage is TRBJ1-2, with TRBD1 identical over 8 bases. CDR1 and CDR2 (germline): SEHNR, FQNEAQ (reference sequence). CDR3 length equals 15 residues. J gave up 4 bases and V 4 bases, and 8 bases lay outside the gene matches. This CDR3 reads CASSYPDRVSYGYTF. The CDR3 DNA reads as TGTGCCAGCAGCTACCCGGACAGGGTGAGCTATGGCTACACCTTC.

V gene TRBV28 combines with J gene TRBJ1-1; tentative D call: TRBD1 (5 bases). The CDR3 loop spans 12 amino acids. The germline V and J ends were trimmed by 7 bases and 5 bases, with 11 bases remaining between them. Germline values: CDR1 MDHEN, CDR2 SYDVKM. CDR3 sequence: CASTGPRTEAFF. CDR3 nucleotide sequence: TGTGCCAGCACAGGGCCAAGAACTGAAGCTTTCTTT.

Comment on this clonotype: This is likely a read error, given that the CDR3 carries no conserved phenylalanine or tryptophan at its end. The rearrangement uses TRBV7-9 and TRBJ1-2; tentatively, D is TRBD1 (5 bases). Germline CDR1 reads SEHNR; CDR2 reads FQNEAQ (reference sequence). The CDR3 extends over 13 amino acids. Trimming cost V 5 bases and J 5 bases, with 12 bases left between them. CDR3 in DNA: TGTGCCAGCAGCCATGACAGCAGTTATGGCTACACCCTC. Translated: CASSHDSSYGYTL.

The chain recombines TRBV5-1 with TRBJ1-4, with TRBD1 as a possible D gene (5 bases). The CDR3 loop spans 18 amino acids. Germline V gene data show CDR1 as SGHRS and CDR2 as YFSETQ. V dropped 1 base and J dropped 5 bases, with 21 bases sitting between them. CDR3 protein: CASSLRFPGLADNEKLFF. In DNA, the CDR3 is TGCGCCAGCAGCTTGCGGTTTCCGGGACTAGCGGACAATGAAAAACTGTTTTTT.

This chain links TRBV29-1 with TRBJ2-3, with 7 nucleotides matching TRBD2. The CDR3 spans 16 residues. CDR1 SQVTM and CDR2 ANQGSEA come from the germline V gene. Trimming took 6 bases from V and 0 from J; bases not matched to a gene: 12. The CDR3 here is CSVPTELAASTDTQYF. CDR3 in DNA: TGCAGCGTCCCCACGGAGCTAGCGGCTAGCACAGATACGCAGTATTTT.

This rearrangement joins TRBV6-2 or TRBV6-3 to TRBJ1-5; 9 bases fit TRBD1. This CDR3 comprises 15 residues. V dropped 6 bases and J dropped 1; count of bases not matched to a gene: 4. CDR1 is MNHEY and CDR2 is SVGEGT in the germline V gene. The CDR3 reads CASSKTGGSNQPQHF. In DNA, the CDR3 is TGTGCCAGCAGCAAGACAGGGGGAAGCAATCAGCCCCAGCATTTT.

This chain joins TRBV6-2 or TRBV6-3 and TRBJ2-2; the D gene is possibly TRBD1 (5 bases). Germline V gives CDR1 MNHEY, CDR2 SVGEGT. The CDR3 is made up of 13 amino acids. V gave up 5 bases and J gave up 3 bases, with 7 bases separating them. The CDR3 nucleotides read TGTGCCAGCAGTCGACAGTACACCGGGGAGCTGTTTTTT. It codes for CASSRQYTGELFF.

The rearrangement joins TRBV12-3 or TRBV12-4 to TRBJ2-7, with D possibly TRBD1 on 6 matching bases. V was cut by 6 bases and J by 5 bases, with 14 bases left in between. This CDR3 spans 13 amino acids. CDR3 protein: CASSRDNADEQYF. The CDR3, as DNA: TGTGCCAGCAGCCGGGACAACGCGGACGAGCAGTACTTC.

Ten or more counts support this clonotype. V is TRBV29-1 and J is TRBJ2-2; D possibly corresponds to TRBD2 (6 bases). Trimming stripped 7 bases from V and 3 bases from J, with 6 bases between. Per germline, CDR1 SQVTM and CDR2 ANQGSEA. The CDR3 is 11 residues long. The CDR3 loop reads CSAGDTGELFF. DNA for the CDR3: TGCAGCGCGGGGGACACCGGGGAGCTGTTTTTT.

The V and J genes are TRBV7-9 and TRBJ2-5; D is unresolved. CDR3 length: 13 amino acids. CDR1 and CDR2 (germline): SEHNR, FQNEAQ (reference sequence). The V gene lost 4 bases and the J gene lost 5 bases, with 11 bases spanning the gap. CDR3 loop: CASSSLMGETQYF. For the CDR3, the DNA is TGTGCCAGCAGCTCCCTCATGGGGGAGACCCAGTACTTC.

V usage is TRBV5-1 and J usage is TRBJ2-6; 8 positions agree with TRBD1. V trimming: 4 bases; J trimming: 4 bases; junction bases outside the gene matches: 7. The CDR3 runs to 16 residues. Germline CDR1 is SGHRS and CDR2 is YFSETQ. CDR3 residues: CASSPQGAPGANVLTF. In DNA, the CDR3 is TGCGCCAGCAGCCCGCAGGGGGCGCCCGGGGCCAACGTCCTGACTTTC. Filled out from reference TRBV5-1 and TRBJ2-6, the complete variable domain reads KAGVTQTPRYLIKTRGQQVTLSCSPISGHRSVSWYQQTPGQGLQFLFEYFSETQRNKGNFPGRFSGRQFSNSRSEMNVSTLELGDSALYLCASSPQGAPGANVLTFGAGSRLTVL.